Listed here is a single T cell receptor beta chain. Only in-frame clones appear in the TCRdb table, and some are missing; sequencing was by immunoSEQ multiplex PCR. This sample has about 400,000 clones; approximately 92% occur once, and the top ten carry 1.5% to 2%. These data are taken from a study of Ad26.COV2.S vaccination and SARS-CoV-2 variants. There are 15 residues in the CDR3. From germline, CDR1 is SGHTA and CDR2 FQGNSA. V trimming: 2 bases; J trimming: 5 bases; junction bases outside the gene matches: 2. Treatment defined: some 20 received Ad26.COV2.S at low or high dose, single or two shots; several received placebo; per-sample allocation not given. On day 63 after the first injection, vaccine and placebo recipients gave samples.

Here the sequenced sample was peripheral blood, taken in a trial of Ad26.COV2.S vaccine versus placebo. This clonotype was obtained from a person between 18 and 65 years old who received the Ad26.COV2.S COVID-19 vaccine or a placebo. The chain has TRBV7-2 and TRBJ2-1; TRBD2 matches at 11 bases. The CDR3 DNA is TGTGCCAGCAGCTTAACGGGACTAGCGGACAATGAGCAGTTCTTC. Translating gives CASSLTGLADNEQFF.